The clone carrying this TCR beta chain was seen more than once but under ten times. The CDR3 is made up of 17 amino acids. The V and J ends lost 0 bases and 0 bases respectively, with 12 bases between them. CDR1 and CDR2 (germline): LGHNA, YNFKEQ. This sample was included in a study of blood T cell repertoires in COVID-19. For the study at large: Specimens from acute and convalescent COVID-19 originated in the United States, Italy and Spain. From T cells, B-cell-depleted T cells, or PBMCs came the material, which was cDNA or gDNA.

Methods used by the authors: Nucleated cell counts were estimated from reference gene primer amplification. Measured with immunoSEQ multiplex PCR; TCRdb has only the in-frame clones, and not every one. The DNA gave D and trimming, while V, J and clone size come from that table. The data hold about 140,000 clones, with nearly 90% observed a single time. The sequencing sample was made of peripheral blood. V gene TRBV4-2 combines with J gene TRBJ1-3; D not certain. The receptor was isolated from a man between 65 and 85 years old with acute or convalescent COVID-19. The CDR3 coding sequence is TGTGCCAGCAGCCAAGAATGGGCAGGCTTCTCTGGAAACACCATATATTTT. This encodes CASSQEWAGFSGNTIYF.